The 23 T cell receptor beta chains given below trace back to one sample, sequenced in a study of control samples from healthy donors and cancer patients (dated by TCRdb to the early 2020s). The protocol used for the library was the immunoSEQ multiplex PCR assay. What TCRdb holds here is the immuneACCESS table cut down to in-frame rearrangements. Part of the clones is not present; checked against another copy, under half of the missing clones reflect an unresolved V gene, and the others are unexplained. Here the sample has some 97,000 clones; over 75% occur a single time. About 18% of the sample is in the top ten clones. The material sequenced was blood. The receptor set was obtained from a woman between 45 and 65 years old in good health.

The rearrangement links TRBV19 to TRBJ1-4; 8 nucleotides align to TRBD1. This CDR3 region has 17 residues. V lost 0 bases and J lost 2; bases outside the gene matches: 5. Looked up from germline, CDR1 is LNHDA and CDR2 is SQIVND (reference sequence). Here the CDR3 reads CASSIDRRGRTNEKLFF. The CDR3 DNA reads as TGTGCCAGTAGTATAGATCGCAGGGGGCGGACTAATGAAAAACTGTTTTTT.

The gene calls are TRBV7-2 and TRBJ2-5; D unresolved. This CDR3 is 13 amino acids long. From germline, CDR1 is SGHTA and CDR2 FQGNSA. Trimming shortened V by 1 base and J by 5 bases, and 8 bases separated the two germline ends. The CDR3 sequence is CASSLDRRETQYF. The CDR3 DNA reads TGTGCCAGCAGCTTAGACCGAAGGGAGACCCAGTACTTC.

The CDR3 region is CAISVASGGYEQYF. CDR3 bases: TGTGCCATCAGCGTAGCTAGCGGGGGCTACGAGCAGTACTTC. This sequence joins TRBV10-3 and TRBJ2-7, with 10 bases aligning to TRBD2. The CDR3 is 14 residues long. Germline CDR1 ENHRY, CDR2 SYGVKD. Losses at the gene ends were 6 bases for V and 3 bases for J; bases not matched to a gene: 5.

This chain links TRBV4-3 with TRBJ1-2, with no clear D. Per germline, CDR1 LGHNA and CDR2 YSLEER. This CDR3 contains 14 residues. Trimming pared 4 bases from V and 1 base from J, leaving 10 bases between. The CDR3 is CASSRGDGNYGYTF. The CDR3 DNA sequence: TGCGCCAGCAGCCGCGGAGATGGTAACTATGGCTACACCTTC.

The chain combines TRBV19 with TRBJ1-2; 7 nucleotides match TRBD1. Germline assignment: CDR1 LNHDA and CDR2 SQIVND (reference sequence). CDR3 length: 14 amino acids. Germline trimming cut 7 bases from V and 2 bases from J; bases unmatched to any gene: 7. CDR3 sequence (DNA): TGTGCCAGTACCTCTACGGACAGGAACTATGGCTACACCTTC. This translates into CASTSTDRNYGYTF.

The chain employs TRBV13 and TRBJ1-6; D may be TRBD1 (6 bases). V gave up 4 bases and J gave up 7 bases, with 11 bases separating them. This CDR3 is built from 14 residues. Germline-derived CDR1 and CDR2 are PRHDT and FYEKMQ (reference sequence). CDR3 DNA: TGTGCCAGCAGCTCGACAGGCTTCAATTCACCCCTCCACTTT. This translates into CASSSTGFNSPLHF.

The V call is TRBV19, the J call TRBJ2-2; D may be TRBD1 or TRBD2 (5 bases each). CDR1 and CDR2 from the germline V gene are LNHDA and SQIVND (reference sequence). V was shortened by 4 bases and J by 2 bases, with 11 bases between the two germline ends. The CDR3 is 15 residues long. CDR3 loop: CASSRSGRNTGELFF. The CDR3 coding sequence is TGTGCCAGTAGTAGGTCAGGGAGAAACACCGGGGAGCTGTTTTTT.

This clone was recorded once. This chain connects TRBV30 to TRBJ2-3; D is undetermined. This CDR3 region has 13 residues. Trimming took off 4 bases at V and 6 bases at J, with 14 bases between the two ends. The germline V gene has CDR1 GTSNPN and CDR2 SVGIG (reference sequence). The CDR3 spells CAWTKLMQDTQYF. The CDR3 region has the DNA TGTGCCTGGACCAAGCTAATGCAGGATACGCAGTATTTT. Complete variable domain (other parts from reference TRBV30 and TRBJ2-3): SQTIHQWPATLVQPVGSPLSLECTVEGTSNPNLYWYRQAAGRGLQLLFYSVGIGQISSEVPQNLSASRPQDRQFILSSKKLLLSDSGFYLCAWTKLMQDTQYFGPGTRLTVL.

The CDR3 bases are TGTGCCAGCAGCGTAGATAGCCACACCGGGGAGCTGTTTTTT. This gives the protein CASSVDSHTGELFF. J is TRBJ2-2 and V is TRBV9; D remains unclear. Germline values: CDR1 SGDLS, CDR2 YYNGEE. CDR3 length: 14 amino acids. The V end was cut by 0 bases, the J end by 3 bases, with 6 bases between.

This chain connects TRBV2 to TRBJ2-3, with 9 nucleotides matching TRBD1. The J segment lost 4 bases and the V segment lost 8 bases, leaving 10 bases of the junction unmatched. Germline lookup yields CDR1 SNHLY and CDR2 FYNNEI. The CDR3 is 15 amino acids. The CDR3 DNA is TGTGCCAGCTACCCGGGACAGGGTTTTGCAGATACGCAGTATTTT. This gives the protein CASYPGQGFADTQYF.

The CDR3 here is CASSVGGTAGNTIYF. CDR3 in DNA: TGTGCCAGCAGCGTAGGGGGGACAGCCGGAAACACCATATATTTT. The V gene is TRBV9, the J gene TRBJ1-3, with TRBD1 matching over 7 bases. The ends lost 0 bases at V and 4 bases at J; junction bases unmatched: 4. Germline V gene data show CDR1 as SGDLS and CDR2 as YYNGEE. This CDR3 region has 15 residues.

In the case of this clone: Within the sample, other DNA sequences also encode this same CDR3. This CDR3 reads CASADRGTGELFF. The DNA for the CDR3 is TGCGCCAGCGCGGACAGGGGGACCGGGGAGCTGTTTTTT. This rearrangement joins TRBV10-1 to TRBJ2-2, with 10 bases identical to TRBD1. This CDR3 spans 13 amino acids. Losses at the gene ends were 8 bases for V and 5 bases for J; bases not matched to a gene: 2. The germline CDR1 and CDR2 sequences are WNHNN and SYGVQD (reference sequence).

The rearrangement uses TRBV5-5 and TRBJ1-5; D is unclear. This CDR3 has 15 amino acids. The V gene's germline CDR1 is SGHKS and CDR2 YYEKEE (reference sequence). Between the trimmed V and J ends, which lost 2 bases and 2 bases, there was a span of 11 bases. This CDR3 is CASSLQPSGNQPQHF. The CDR3 region has the DNA TGTGCCAGCAGCTTACAGCCCTCCGGCAATCAGCCCCAGCATTTT. The full variable domain, in which reference TRBV5-5 and TRBJ1-5 provide the parts outside the CDR3, is DAGVTQSPTHLIKTRGQQVTLRCSPISGHKSVSWYQQVLGQGPQFIFQYYEKEERGRGNFPDRFSARQFPNYSSELNVNALLLGDSALYLCASSLQPSGNQPQHFGDGTRLSIL.

This clone was counted a single time. V is TRBV5-1 and J is TRBJ2-2; no firm D call. The ends were cut back, 1 base at V and 5 bases at J, with 12 bases in the middle. The CDR3 totals 15 residues. CDR1 and CDR2 (germline): SGHRS, YFSETQ. The CDR3 reads CASSLRVGSTGELFF. The DNA of the CDR3 is TGCGCCAGCAGCTTGAGGGTTGGAAGTACCGGGGAGCTGTTTTTT.

The chain employs TRBV7-9 and TRBJ2-6; D gene unclear. This CDR3 has 12 amino acids. Trimming left V 8 bases short and J 2 bases short, with 4 bases between. From germline, CDR1 is SEHNR and CDR2 FQNEAQ (reference sequence). CDR3 nucleotide sequence: TGTGCCAGCCACGCTGGGGCCAACGTCCTGACTTTC. Translation: CASHAGANVLTF.

V usage is TRBV7-8 and J usage is TRBJ1-2; the match to TRBD1 covers 9 bases. With V trimmed by 5 bases and J by 6 bases, 7 bases remained unmatched. The CDR3 contains 14 residues. Germline CDR1 SGHVS, CDR2 FQNEAQ. The CDR3 loop is CASSILTGGNGYTF. The DNA of the CDR3 is TGTGCCAGCAGCATACTGACAGGGGGAAATGGCTACACCTTC.

This clone is a singleton in its sample. This chain joins TRBV19 and TRBJ2-2; D perhaps matches TRBD2 (5 bases). Germline CDR1 reads LNHDA; CDR2 reads SQIVND (reference sequence). V gave up 5 bases and J gave up 4 bases, with 17 bases separating them. CDR3 length equals 16 residues. DNA of the CDR3: TGTGCCAGTAGTGATCGGGGATTATTTGGCACCGGGGAGCTGTTTTTT. Residues: CASSDRGLFGTGELFF.

This clone was counted only a few times. The chain combines TRBV5-6 with TRBJ2-2, with a possible D match to TRBD2 (6 bases). CDR1 is SGHDT, CDR2 YYEEEE, per germline. V lost 4 bases to trimming and J lost 3 bases, with 10 bases between them. The CDR3 has 14 residues. CDR3: CASSGGRYTGELFF. In DNA, the CDR3 is TGTGCCAGCAGCGGAGGGCGGTACACCGGGGAGCTGTTTTTT.

The chain employs TRBV5-5 and TRBJ1-3; the D is unclear. V was cut by 2 bases and J by 4 bases, with 13 bases left in between. Germline values: CDR1 SGHKS, CDR2 YYEKEE (reference sequence). The length of the CDR3 is 15 residues. CDR3 DNA sequence: TGTGCCAGCAGCTTTGGGAGCGCTTTCGGAAACACCATATATTTT. The encoded protein is CASSFGSAFGNTIYF.

The chain couples TRBV11-2 to TRBJ2-1; no definite D call. V dropped 1 base and J dropped 0 bases, with 7 bases sitting between them. Germline V CDR1 and CDR2: SGHAT, FQNNGV. The CDR3 has 15 amino acids. The CDR3 sequence: CASSLVFDSYNEQFF. The CDR3 region has the DNA TGTGCCAGCAGCTTAGTATTTGACTCCTACAATGAGCAGTTCTTC.

This chain uses TRBV29-1 with TRBJ2-2; perhaps TRBD1 as D (5 bases). The V and J ends lost 6 bases and 3 bases respectively, with 23 bases between them. The CDR3 loop spans 17 amino acids. Germline lookup yields CDR1 SQVTM and CDR2 ANQGSEA. The CDR3 here is CSVQKGWGAGHTGELFF. The CDR3 region has the DNA TGCAGCGTCCAAAAAGGGTGGGGCGCCGGTCACACCGGGGAGCTGTTTTTT.

Only one count was recorded for this clone. Written as DNA, the CDR3 is TGTGCCACCAGCAGGGAAGCGGGGGCTCGTACCGGGGAGCTGTTTTTT. Amino acid sequence: CATSREAGARTGELFF. The J gene is TRBJ2-2, the V gene TRBV15; TRBD2 matches 8 bases. Germline loops: CDR1 LNHNV, CDR2 YYDKDF (reference sequence). CDR3 length: 16 residues. Unmatched junction bases numbered 8, after V lost 3 bases and J lost 5 bases.

The chain combines TRBV7-9 with TRBJ1-4; D is uncertain. CDR3 length equals 12 residues. Germline CDR1 and CDR2: SEHNR and FQNEAQ (reference sequence). Trimming took off 8 bases at V and 4 bases at J, with 8 bases between the two ends. The CDR3 nucleotides read TGTGCCAGCGGGCGGATTAATGAAAAACTGTTTTTT. It is translated as CASGRINEKLFF.